This TCR beta chain was sequenced in a study of tumor T cells in aggressive B-cell lymphoma. V gave up 5 bases and J gave up 5 bases; unmatched junction bases: 5. Germline-derived CDR1 and CDR2 are SEHNR and FQNEAQ (reference sequence). The CDR3 totals 14 residues. Method: immunoSEQ multiplex PCR; TCRdb's copy keeps in-frame clones and lacks some. There are some 4,000 clones in the sample; 86% occur only once, and about 3.7% lies in the top ten. The chain is built from TRBV7-9 and TRBJ1-5; 8 bases are a match to TRBD1. Sequencing used tumor tissue. This clonotype was sampled from an adult with diffuse large B cell lymphoma. CDR3 sequence reads: CASSPTGGDQPQHF. The CDR3, as DNA: TGTGCCAGCAGCCCAACAGGGGGTGATCAGCCCCAGCATTTT.